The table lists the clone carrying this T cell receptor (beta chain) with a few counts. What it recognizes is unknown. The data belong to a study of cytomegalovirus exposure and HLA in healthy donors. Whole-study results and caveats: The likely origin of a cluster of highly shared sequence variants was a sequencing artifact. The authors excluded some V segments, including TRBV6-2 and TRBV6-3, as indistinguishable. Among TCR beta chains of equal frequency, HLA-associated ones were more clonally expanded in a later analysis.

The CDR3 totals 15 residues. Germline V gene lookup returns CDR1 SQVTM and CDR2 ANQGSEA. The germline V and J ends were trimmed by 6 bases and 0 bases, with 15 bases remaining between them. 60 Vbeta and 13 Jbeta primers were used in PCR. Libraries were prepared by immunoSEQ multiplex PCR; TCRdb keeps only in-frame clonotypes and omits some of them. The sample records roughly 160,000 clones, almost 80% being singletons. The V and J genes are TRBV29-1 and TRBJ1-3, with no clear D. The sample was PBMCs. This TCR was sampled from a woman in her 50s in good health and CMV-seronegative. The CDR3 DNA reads TGCAGCGTCTTCGTACAGCTTCCCTCTGGAAACACCATATATTTT. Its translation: CSVFVQLPSGNTIYF. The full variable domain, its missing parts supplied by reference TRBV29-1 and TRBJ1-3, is SAVISQKPSRDICQRGTSLTIQCQVDSQVTMMFWYRQQPGQSLTLIATANQGSEATYESGFVIDKFPISRPNLTFSTLTVSNMSPEDSSIYLCSVFVQLPSGNTIYFGEGSWLTVV.